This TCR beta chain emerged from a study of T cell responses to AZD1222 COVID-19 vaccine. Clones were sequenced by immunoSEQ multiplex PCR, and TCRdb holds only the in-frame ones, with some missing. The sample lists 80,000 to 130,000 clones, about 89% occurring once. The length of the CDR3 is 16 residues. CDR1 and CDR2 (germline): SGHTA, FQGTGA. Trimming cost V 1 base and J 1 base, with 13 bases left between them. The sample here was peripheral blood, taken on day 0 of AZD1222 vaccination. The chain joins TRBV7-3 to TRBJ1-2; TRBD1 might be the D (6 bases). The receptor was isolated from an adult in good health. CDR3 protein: CASSLIGQGSNYGYTF. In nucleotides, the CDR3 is TGTGCCAGCAGCTTAATCGGGCAGGGGAGTAACTATGGCTACACCTTC.